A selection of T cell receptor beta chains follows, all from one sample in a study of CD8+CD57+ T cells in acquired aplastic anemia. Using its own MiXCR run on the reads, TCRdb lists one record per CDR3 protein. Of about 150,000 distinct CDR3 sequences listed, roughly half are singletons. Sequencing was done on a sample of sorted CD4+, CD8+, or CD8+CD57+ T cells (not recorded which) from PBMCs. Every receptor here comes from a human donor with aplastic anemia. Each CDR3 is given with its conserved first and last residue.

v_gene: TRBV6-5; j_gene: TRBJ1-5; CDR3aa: CASSWGRQGQPQHF
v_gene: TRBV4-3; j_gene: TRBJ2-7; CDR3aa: CASSQDRSGPYEQYF
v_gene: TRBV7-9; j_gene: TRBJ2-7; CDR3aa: CASSLEGPYEQYF
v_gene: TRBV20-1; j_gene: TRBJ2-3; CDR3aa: CSARDVKGLADTQYF
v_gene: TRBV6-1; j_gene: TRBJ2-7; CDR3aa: CASSAAGGPGEQYF
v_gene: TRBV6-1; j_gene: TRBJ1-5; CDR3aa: CASSQGRYSNQPQHF
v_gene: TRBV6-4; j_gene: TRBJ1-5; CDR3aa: CASSVRGVVNQPQHF
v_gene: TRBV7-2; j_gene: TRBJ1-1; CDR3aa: CASSYYNTEAFF
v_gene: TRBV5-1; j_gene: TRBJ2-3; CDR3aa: CASNRRGRDTNTQYF
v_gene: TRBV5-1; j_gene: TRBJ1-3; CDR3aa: CASSLDPGLANTIYF
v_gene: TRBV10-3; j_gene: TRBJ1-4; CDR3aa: CAISEAQGYEKLFF
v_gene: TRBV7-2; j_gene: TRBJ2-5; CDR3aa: CASSTRSGGLQETQYF
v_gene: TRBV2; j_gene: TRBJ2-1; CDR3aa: CATLDRPSSYNEQFF
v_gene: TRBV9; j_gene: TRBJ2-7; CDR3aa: CASSVAGLSSYEQYF
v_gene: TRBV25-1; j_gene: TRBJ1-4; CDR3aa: CASSTRSQGPFWEKLFF
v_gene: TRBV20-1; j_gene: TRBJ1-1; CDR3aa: CSARDQDRGHTEAFF
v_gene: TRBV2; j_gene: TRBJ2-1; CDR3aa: CASSLARLAGGEQFF
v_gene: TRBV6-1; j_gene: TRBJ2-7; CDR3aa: CASSRGEGYEQYF
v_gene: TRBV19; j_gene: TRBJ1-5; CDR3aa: CASNWGQAASEHF
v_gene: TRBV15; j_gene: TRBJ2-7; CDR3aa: CATSRDLGGGEQYF
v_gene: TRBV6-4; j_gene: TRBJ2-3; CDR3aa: CASSGGAKDTQYF
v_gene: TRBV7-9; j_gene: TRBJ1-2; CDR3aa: CASSPGGIYGYTF
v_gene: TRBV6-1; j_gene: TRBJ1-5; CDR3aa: CASSPPDRSNQPQHF
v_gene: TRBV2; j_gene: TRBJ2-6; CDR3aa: CASSEGAGTGANVLTF
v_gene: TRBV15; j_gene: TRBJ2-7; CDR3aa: CATSRAHLRTSGGAYEQYF
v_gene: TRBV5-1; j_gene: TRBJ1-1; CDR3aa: CASRSGRGNTEAFF
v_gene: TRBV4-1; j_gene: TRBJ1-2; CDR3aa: CASSQVIGVGAWSYGYTF
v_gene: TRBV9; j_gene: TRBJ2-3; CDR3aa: CASSVAEWLGTTDTQYF
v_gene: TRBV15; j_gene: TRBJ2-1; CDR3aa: CATSGDWSERFF
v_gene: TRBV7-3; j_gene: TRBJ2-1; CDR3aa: CASSVSGGSSYNEQFF
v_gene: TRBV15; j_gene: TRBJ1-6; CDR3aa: CATSRANSPLHF